The 8 T cell receptor beta chains below all came from one sample that was sequenced in a study of blood T cell repertoires in COVID-19. Profiling relied on immunoSEQ multiplex PCR, and the TCRdb table lists in-frame clones only, not all of them. The data hold fewer than 300,000 clones, with roughly 91% observed a single time. The material sequenced was peripheral blood. The receptors stem from a man in his thirties or forties with acute or convalescent COVID-19.

The CDR3 spells CASSESTSGRADTQYF. In nucleotides, the CDR3 is TGCGCCAGCAGTGAGTCGACGAGCGGACGGGCAGATACGCAGTATTTT. J is TRBJ2-3 and V is TRBV10-2, with D perhaps TRBD2 (5 bases). Germline V gene data show CDR1 as WSHSY and CDR2 as SAAADI. The CDR3 has 16 amino acids. Trimming shortened V by 0 bases and J by 4 bases, and 14 bases separated the two germline ends.

The sample holds a few counts of this clone. CDR3 residues: CASSPGGGQKYYEQYF. DNA of the CDR3: TGTGCCAGCAGCCCCGGCGGGGGACAAAAGTACTACGAGCAGTACTTC. This chain links TRBV28 with TRBJ2-7; the D gene is possibly TRBD2 (7 bases). Trimming pared 6 bases from V and 3 bases from J, leaving 21 bases between. Looked up from germline, CDR1 is MDHEN and CDR2 is SYDVKM. This CDR3 spans 16 amino acids. The entire variable domain, with the rest obtained from reference TRBV28 and TRBJ2-7, is as follows: DVKVTQSSRYLVKRTGEKVFLECVQDMDHENMFWYRQDPGLGLRLIYFSYDVKMKEKGDIPEGYSVSREKKERFSLILESASTNQTSMYLCASSPGGGQKYYEQYFGPGTRLTVT.

This clone has just a few counts. The rearrangement links TRBV19 to TRBJ1-2, with 10 bases aligning to TRBD1. CDR1 and CDR2 from the germline V gene are LNHDA and SQIVND (reference sequence). CDR3 length: 14 residues. The junction had 4 bases not matched to a gene; V was cut back by 1 base and J by 8 bases. The CDR3 DNA follows: TGTGCCAGTAGTATAGGACAGGGGGCTGCCGGCTACACCTTC. Translated, it gives CASSIGQGAAGYTF.

The V gene is TRBV7-8, the J gene TRBJ2-2; D remains unclear. The CDR3 loop spans 16 amino acids. Trimming shortened V by 1 base and J by 5 bases, and 14 bases separated the two germline ends. Looked up from germline, CDR1 is SGHVS and CDR2 is FQNEAQ. CDR3 coding DNA: TGTGCCAGCAGCTTAGAGATCGCGAGTGCGACCGGGGAGCTGTTTTTT. It codes for CASSLEIASATGELFF. Using reference TRBV7-8 and TRBJ2-2 for the parts outside the CDR3, the full variable domain is GAGVSQSPRYKVAKRGQDVALRCDPISGHVSLFWYQQALGQGPEFLTYFQNEAQLDKSGLPSDRFFAERPEGSVSTLKIQRTQQEDSAVYLCASSLEIASATGELFFGEGSRLTVL.

The V call is TRBV5-5, the J call TRBJ2-3; 11 positions agree with TRBD2. V lost 4 bases, J lost 0 bases, and 1 base stayed unmatched. This CDR3 comprises 15 residues. Germline CDR1 SGHKS, CDR2 YYEKEE (reference sequence). The CDR3 spells CASSLAGGSTDTQYF. The CDR3 DNA follows: TGTGCCAGCAGCCTAGCGGGGGGCAGCACAGATACGCAGTATTTT. The whole variable domain, remainder taken from reference TRBV5-5 and TRBJ2-3, is DAGVTQSPTHLIKTRGQQVTLRCSPISGHKSVSWYQQVLGQGPQFIFQYYEKEERGRGNFPDRFSARQFPNYSSELNVNALLLGDSALYLCASSLAGGSTDTQYFGPGTRLTVL.

The rearrangement links TRBV9 to TRBJ2-1, with 11 bases matching TRBD2. V gave up 4 bases and J gave up 4 bases; unmatched junction bases: 4. This CDR3 spans 15 amino acids. CDR1 and CDR2 from the germline V gene are SGDLS and YYNGEE. The CDR3 DNA follows: TGTGCCAGCAGCCCAGCTAGCGGGGGGTACAATGAGCAGTTCTTC. As protein: CASSPASGGYNEQFF.

V and J are TRBV18 and TRBJ2-2; D is possibly TRBD1 (6 bases). This CDR3 has 16 residues. Per the germline V gene, CDR1 is KGHSH and CDR2 is LQKENI. V lost 3 bases and J lost 3, with 14 bases in between. In DNA, the CDR3 is TGTGCCAGCTCACCGAGGGACACGACCTACACCGGGGAGCTGTTTTTT. Translation gives CASSPRDTTYTGELFF.

This chain links TRBV7-9 with TRBJ2-7, with TRBD2 as a possible D gene (6 bases). Germline loops: CDR1 SEHNR, CDR2 FQNEAQ (reference sequence). This CDR3 is 15 amino acids long. Trimming shortened V by 6 bases and J by 1 base, and 16 bases separated the two germline ends. CDR3: CASSQFGGGSYEQYF. As DNA, the CDR3 is TGTGCCAGCAGTCAATTCGGGGGAGGTTCCTACGAGCAGTACTTC.